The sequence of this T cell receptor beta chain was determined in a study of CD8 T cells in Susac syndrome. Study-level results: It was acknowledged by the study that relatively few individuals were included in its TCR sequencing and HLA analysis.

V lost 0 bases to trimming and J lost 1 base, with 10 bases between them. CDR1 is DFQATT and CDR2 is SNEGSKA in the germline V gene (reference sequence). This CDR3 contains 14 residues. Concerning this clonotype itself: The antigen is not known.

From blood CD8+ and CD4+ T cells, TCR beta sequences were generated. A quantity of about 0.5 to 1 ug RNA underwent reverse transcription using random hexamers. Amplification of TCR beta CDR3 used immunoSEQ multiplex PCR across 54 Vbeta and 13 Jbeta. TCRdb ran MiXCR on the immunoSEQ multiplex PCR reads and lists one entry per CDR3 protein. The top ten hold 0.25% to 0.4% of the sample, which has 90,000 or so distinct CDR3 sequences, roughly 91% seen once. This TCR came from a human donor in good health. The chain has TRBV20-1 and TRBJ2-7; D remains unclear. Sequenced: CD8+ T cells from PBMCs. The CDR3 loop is CSARDPGGSYEQYF. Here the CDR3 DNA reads TGCAGTGCTAGAGATCCGGGCGGTTCCTACGAGCAGTACTTC.